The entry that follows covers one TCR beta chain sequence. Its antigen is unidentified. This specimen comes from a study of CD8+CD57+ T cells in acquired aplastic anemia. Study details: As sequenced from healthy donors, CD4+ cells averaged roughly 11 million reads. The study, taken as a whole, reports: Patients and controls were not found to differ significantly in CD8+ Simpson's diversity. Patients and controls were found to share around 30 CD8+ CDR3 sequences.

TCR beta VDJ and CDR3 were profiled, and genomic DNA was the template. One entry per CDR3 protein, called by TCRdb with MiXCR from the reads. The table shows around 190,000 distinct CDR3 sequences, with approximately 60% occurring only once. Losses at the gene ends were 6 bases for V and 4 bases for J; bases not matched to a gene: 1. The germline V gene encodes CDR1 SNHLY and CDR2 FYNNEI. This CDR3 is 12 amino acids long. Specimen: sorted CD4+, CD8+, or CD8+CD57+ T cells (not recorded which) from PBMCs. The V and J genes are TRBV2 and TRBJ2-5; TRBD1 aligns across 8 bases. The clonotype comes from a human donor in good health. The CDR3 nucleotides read TGTGCCAGCAGGGGGACAGGAGAGACCCAGTACTTC. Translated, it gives CASRGTGETQYF.